This T cell receptor (beta chain) was sequenced in a study of STAT5B mutations in CD4+ large granular lymphocyte leukemia. Study-level background: Among healthy donors, a particular HLA allele went with more CDR3 'QG' motifs.

Comment on this clone: The target antigen is unknown.

Only in-frame clones appear in the TCRdb table, and some are missing; sequencing was by immunoSEQ multiplex PCR. The table lists around 33,000 clones, 88% of them singletons. Study results and limitations: 25% of private leukemic clonotypes occurred rarely in other patients' non-leukemic repertoires.

Control samples were healthy donors' buffy coats. Sequences were obtained from CD4+ T cells from blood buffy coats. The clonotype was recovered from a human donor in good health.

CDR3 region: CASTQGQGGSGYTF. CDR3 bases: TGTGCCAGCACCCAAGGACAGGGAGGAAGTGGCTACACCTTC. The genes are TRBV27 and TRBJ1-2; 8 nucleotides match TRBD1. This CDR3 is 14 amino acids long. V was clipped by 7 bases and J by 7 bases; unmatched bases: 11. Germline lookup yields CDR1 MNHEY and CDR2 SMNVEV (reference sequence).